This TCR beta chain emerged from a study of T cell repertoires in cytomegalovirus infection. Many counts were recorded for this clonotype. TCRdb re-called the reads through MiXCR, storing one row per CDR3 protein. The profile shows hundreds of thousands of distinct CDR3 sequences, approximately 24% of them singletons. In germline, CDR1 is SGHTA, CDR2 FQGNSA. V was pared by 1 base and J by 2 bases, with 4 bases of the junction left unmatched. CDR3 length: 16 residues. This chain joins TRBV7-2 and TRBJ2-7; TRBD1 matches at 11 bases. This receptor was taken from a human donor in good health (CMV status not recorded). Some clones in this sample may be carry-over from other donors' samples. Sequences were obtained from CD8+ T cells from PBMCs. As DNA, the CDR3 is TGTGCCAGCAGCTTAGTTGGGACAGGGGGGGCCTACGAGCAGTACTTC. This translates into CASSLVGTGGAYEQYF.